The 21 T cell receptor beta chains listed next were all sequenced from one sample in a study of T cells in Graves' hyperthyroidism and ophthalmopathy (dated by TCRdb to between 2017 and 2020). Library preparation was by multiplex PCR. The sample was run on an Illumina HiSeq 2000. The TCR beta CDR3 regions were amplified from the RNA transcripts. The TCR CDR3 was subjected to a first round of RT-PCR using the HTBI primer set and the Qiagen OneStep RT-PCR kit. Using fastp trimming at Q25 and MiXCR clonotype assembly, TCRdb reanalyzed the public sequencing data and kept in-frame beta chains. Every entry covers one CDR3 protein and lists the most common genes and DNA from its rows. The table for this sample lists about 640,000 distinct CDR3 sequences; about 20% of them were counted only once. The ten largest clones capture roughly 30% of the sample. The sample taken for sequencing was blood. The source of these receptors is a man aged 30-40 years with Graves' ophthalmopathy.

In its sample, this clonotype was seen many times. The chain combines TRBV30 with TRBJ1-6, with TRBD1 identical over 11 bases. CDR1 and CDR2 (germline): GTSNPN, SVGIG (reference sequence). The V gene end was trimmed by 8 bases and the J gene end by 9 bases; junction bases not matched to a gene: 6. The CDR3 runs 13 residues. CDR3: CAQGQGGFSPLHF. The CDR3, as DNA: TGTGCCCAGGGACAGGGGGGTTTTTCACCCCTCCACTTT.

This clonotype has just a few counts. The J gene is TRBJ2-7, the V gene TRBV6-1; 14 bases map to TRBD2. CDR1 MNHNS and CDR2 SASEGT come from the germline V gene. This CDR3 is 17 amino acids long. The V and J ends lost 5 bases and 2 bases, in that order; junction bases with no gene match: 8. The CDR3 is CASSPGLAGVTPYEQYF. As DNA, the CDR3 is TGTGCCAGCAGTCCGGGACTAGCGGGAGTAACACCCTACGAGCAGTACTTC.

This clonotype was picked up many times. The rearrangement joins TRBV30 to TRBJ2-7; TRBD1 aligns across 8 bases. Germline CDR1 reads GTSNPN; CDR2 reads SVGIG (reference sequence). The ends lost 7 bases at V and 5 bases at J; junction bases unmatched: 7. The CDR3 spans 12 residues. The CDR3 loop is CALDRGAHEQYF. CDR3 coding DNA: TGTGCCTTAGACAGGGGAGCCCACGAGCAGTACTTC.

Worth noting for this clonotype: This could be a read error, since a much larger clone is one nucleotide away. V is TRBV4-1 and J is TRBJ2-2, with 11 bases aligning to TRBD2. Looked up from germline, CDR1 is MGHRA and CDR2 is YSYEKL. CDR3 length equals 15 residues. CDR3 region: CASSPGLADTGELFF. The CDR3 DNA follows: TGTGCCAGCAGCCCGGGACTAGCGGACACCGGGGAGCTGTTTTTT.

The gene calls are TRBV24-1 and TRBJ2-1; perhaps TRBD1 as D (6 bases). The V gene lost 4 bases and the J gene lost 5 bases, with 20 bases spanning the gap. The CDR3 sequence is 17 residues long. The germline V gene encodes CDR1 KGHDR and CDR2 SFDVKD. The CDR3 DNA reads TGTGCCACCAGTGAAAATATGGGCAGGGGCAATAACAATGAGCAGTTCTTC. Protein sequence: CATSENMGRGNNNEQFF.

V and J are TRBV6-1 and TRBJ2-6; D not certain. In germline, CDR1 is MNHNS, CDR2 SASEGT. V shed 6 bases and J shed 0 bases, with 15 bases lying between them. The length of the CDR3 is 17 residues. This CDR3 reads CASSPIGPRSGANVLTF. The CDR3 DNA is TGTGCCAGCAGCCCCATTGGACCTCGCTCTGGGGCCAACGTCCTGACTTTC.

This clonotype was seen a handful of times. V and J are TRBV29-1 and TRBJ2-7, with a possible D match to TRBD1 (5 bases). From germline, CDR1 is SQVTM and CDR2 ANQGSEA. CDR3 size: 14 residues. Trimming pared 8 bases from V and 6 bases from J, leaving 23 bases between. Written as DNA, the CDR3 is TGCAGCCTTACGGACCTGGGGCAGGCAGGCGAGCAGTACTTC. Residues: CSLTDLGQAGEQYF.

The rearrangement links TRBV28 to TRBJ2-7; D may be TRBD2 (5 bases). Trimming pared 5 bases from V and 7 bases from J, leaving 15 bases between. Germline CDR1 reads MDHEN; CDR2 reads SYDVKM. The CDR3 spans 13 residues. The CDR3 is CASSTPLVWEQYF. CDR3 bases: TGTGCCAGCAGTACTCCACTAGTGTGGGAGCAGTACTTC.

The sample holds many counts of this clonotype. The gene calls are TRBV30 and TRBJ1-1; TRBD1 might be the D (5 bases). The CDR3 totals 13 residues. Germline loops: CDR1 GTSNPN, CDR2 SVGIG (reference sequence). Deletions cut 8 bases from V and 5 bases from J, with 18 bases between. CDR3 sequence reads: CALGTAGRTEAFF. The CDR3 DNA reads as TGTGCCCTAGGGACGGCTGGGAGGACTGAAGCTTTCTTT.

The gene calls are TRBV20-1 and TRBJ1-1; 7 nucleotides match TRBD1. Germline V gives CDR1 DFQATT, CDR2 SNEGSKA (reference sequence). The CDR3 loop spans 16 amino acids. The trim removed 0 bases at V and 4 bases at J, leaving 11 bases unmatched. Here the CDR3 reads CSARDLSRPGGTEAFF. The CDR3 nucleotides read TGCAGTGCTAGAGATCTTTCCCGCCCAGGGGGCACTGAAGCTTTCTTT.

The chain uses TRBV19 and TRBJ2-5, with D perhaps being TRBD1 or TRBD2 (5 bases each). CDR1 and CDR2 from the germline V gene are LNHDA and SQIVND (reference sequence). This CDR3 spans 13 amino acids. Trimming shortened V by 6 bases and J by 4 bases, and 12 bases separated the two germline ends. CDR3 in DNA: TGTGCCAGTAGATCAGGGAGTCGAGAGACCCAGTACTTC. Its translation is CASRSGSRETQYF. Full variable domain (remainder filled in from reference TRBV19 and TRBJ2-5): DGGITQSPKYLFRKEGQNVTLSCEQNLNHDAMYWYRQDPGQGLRLIYYSQIVNDFQKGDIAEGYSVSREKKESFPLTVTSAQKNPTAFYLCASRSGSRETQYFGPGTRLLVL.

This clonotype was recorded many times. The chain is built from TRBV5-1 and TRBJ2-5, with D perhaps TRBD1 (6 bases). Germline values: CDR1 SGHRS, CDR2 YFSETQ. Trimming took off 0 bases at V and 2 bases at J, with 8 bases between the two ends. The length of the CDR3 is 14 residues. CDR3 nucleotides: TGCGCCAGCAGCTTGGCAGGACAGCAAGAGACCCAGTACTTC. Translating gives CASSLAGQQETQYF.

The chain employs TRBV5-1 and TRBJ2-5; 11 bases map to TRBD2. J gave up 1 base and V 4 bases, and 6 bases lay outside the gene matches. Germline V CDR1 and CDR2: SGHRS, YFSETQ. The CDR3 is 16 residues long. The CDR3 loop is CASSAPGLAVQETQYF. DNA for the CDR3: TGCGCCAGCAGCGCTCCGGGACTAGCGGTCCAAGAGACCCAGTACTTC.

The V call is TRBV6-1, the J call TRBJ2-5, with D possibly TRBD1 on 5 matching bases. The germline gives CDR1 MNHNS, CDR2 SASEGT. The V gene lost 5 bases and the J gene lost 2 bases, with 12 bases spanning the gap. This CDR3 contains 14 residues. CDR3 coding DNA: TGTGCCAGCAGTTACAGACAGATACAAGAGACCCAGTACTTC. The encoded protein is CASSYRQIQETQYF.

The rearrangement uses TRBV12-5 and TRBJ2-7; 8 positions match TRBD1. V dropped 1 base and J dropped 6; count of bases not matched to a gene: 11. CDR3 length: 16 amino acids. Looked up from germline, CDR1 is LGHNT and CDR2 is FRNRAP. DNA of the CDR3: TGTGCTAGTGGTTTGGCCCCCGACAGGGGAGGTTCCGAGCAGTACTTC. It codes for CASGLAPDRGGSEQYF.

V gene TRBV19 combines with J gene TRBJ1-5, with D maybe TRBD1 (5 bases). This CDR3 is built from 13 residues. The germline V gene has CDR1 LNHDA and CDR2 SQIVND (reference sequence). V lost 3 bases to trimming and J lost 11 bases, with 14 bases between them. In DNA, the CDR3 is TGTGCCAGTAGTATTCGTCCCGAAGGGGCCCAGCATTTT. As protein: CASSIRPEGAQHF.

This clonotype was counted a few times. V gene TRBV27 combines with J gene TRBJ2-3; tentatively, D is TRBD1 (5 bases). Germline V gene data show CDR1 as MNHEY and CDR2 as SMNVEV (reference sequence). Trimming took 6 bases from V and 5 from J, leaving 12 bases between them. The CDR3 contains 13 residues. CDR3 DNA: TGTGCCAGCAGGGGGCTGGTGGGAGATACGCAGTATTTT. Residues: CASRGLVGDTQYF.

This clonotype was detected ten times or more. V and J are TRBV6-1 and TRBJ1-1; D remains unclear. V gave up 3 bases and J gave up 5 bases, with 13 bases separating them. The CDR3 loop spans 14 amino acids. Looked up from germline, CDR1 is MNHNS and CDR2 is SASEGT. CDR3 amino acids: CASSEREGRTEAFF. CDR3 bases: TGTGCCAGCAGTGAGCGGGAGGGAAGGACTGAAGCTTTCTTT.

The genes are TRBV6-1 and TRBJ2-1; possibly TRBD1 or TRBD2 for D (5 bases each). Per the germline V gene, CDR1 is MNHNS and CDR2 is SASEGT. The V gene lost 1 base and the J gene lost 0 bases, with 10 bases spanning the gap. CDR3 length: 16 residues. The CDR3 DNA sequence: TGTGCCAGCAGTGAAGGAGGGGCTAGCTCCTACAATGAGCAGTTCTTC. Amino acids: CASSEGGASSYNEQFF.

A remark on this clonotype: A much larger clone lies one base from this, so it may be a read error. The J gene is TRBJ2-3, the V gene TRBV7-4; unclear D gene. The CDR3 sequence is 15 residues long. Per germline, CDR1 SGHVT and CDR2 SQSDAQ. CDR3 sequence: CASSYQWAISDTRYF. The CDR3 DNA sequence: TGTGCCAGCAGTTACCAATGGGCGATATCCGATACGCGGTATTTT.

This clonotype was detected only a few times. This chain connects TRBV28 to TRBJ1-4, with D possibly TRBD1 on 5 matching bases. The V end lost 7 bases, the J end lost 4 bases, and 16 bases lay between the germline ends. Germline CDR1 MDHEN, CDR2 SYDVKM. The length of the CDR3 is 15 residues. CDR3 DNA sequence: TGTGCCAGCAACCCGGGAAGGGACGGTAATGAAAAACTGTTTTTT. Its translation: CASNPGRDGNEKLFF.